Below, 17 T cell receptor beta chains from the same sample are listed, as sequenced in a study of blood T cell repertoires in COVID-19 (dated by TCRdb to 2020 to 2021). Library prep was done by the immunoSEQ multiplex PCR assay. TCRdb provides this immuneACCESS table in a form limited to in-frame rearrangements. Some clones are lacking; in checked studies, under half of them reflect an unresolved V gene, and why the rest are absent is not known. The sample table records about 210,000 clones; about 91% of these occur just once. Together, the top ten hold approximately 10% of the sample. Sequenced sample: PBMCs or T cells enriched from blood (not recorded which). The receptors shown here come from a man between 18 and 35 years old with acute COVID-19.

J is TRBJ2-1 and V is TRBV19; D is unresolved. The V gene's germline CDR1 is LNHDA and CDR2 SQIVND (reference sequence). The V end lost 3 bases, the J end lost 7 bases, and 16 bases lay between the germline ends. The length of the CDR3 is 15 residues. The CDR3 loop is CASSISSVGENEQFF. The DNA for the CDR3 is TGTGCCAGTAGTATTTCTTCTGTGGGCGAGAATGAGCAGTTCTTC.

This chain uses TRBV4-1 with TRBJ1-2; 11 bases agree with TRBD1. The germline CDR1 and CDR2 sequences are MGHRA and YSYEKL. V trimming: 4 bases; J trimming: 2 bases; junction bases outside the gene matches: 18. This CDR3 region has 20 residues. The DNA for the CDR3 is TGCGCCAGCAGCCCTTTGGACAGGGGGCGCTTTCCTTGGTTAAACTATGGCTACACCTTC. The encoded protein is CASSPLDRGRFPWLNYGYTF.

In DNA form, the CDR3 reads TGTGCCAGCAGCCTACAGGGGGCGGCTGAAGCTTTCTTT. Its translation is CASSLQGAAEAFF. J is TRBJ1-1 and V is TRBV5-6, with 9 bases that match TRBD1. The CDR3 loop spans 13 amino acids. J was trimmed by 6 bases and V by 4 bases; bases with no gene match: 4. Germline V gives CDR1 SGHDT, CDR2 YYEEEE.

The rearrangement uses TRBV6-2 or TRBV6-3 and TRBJ2-1; D unresolved. Germline V gives CDR1 MNHEY, CDR2 SVGEGT. Trimming removed 2 bases at V and 5 bases at J, with 4 bases between. The CDR3 sequence is 12 residues long. The CDR3 DNA follows: TGTGCCAGCAGTTACGGAGACAATGAGCAGTTCTTC. This codes for CASSYGDNEQFF.

The genes are TRBV14 and TRBJ2-1; D not certain. Deletions cut 0 bases from V and 6 bases from J, with 9 bases between. The CDR3 length is 14 residues. CDR1 SGHDN and CDR2 FVKESK come from the germline V gene. CDR3 residues: CASSQEMMANEQFF. DNA for the CDR3: TGTGCCAGCAGCCAAGAGATGATGGCCAATGAGCAGTTCTTC.

This sequence joins TRBV14 and TRBJ2-3, with a weak D call TRBD2 (6 bases). Trimming removed 5 bases from V and 0 bases from J, with 15 bases in between. Germline assignment: CDR1 SGHDN and CDR2 FVKESK. This CDR3 contains 16 residues. The CDR3 DNA is TGTGCCAGCAGCGCGTGGTACGGGACTAGCACAGATACGCAGTATTTT. This codes for CASSAWYGTSTDTQYF.

The V and J genes are TRBV4-3 and TRBJ2-7; 7 bases are shared with TRBD1. Germline CDR1 and CDR2: LGHNA and YSLEER. The V gene end was trimmed by 0 bases and the J gene end by 3 bases; junction bases not matched to a gene: 23. The CDR3 covers 21 residues. CDR3 DNA: TGCGCCAGCAGCCAAGATCTCCGGGCGGACAGGCGTATGAACCTCTACTACGAGCAGTACTTC. Translation gives CASSQDLRADRRMNLYYEQYF.

J is TRBJ2-1 and V is TRBV6-5; D not resolved. V was pared by 2 bases and J by 6 bases, with 11 bases between. The CDR3 totals 14 residues. In germline, CDR1 is MNHEY, CDR2 SVGAGI. The CDR3 nucleotides are TGTGCCAGCAGTTACAGGCCACAGTCCAATGAGCAGTTCTTC. Protein sequence: CASSYRPQSNEQFF.

The rearrangement links TRBV10-3 to TRBJ2-7, with 7 bases fitting TRBD2. After removal of 6 bases from V and 0 bases from J, the junction contained 11 bases not matched to a gene. Germline V CDR1 and CDR2: ENHRY, SYGVKD. There are 16 residues in the CDR3. The CDR3 DNA sequence: TGTGCCATCAGGGCAAAACTAGCGAGAGACTCCTACGAGCAGTACTTC. It specifies CAIRAKLARDSYEQYF.

V is TRBV19 and J is TRBJ2-7; TRBD1 matches at 9 bases. Trimming at V came to 11 bases and at J to 1 base, leaving 6 bases not matched to a gene. The CDR3 is made up of 13 amino acids. In germline, CDR1 is LNHDA, CDR2 SQIVND (reference sequence). The CDR3 DNA is TGTGCCCTCAGCGGGACAGGGTCCTACGAGCAGTACTTC. It yields the protein CALSGTGSYEQYF.

The chain joins TRBV7-2 to TRBJ2-7, with 11 bases matching TRBD2. With V trimmed by 4 bases and J by 6 bases, 14 bases remained unmatched. CDR1 is SGHTA and CDR2 is FQGNSA in the germline V gene. The CDR3 totals 17 residues. CDR3 nucleotides: TGTGCCAGCAGCTCCCTCTCGGGACTAGCGGAACGGCGCGAGCAGTACTTC. This codes for CASSSLSGLAERREQYF.

The chain joins TRBV7-2 to TRBJ2-1; TRBD2 agrees at 10 bases. Germline values: CDR1 SGHTA, CDR2 FQGNSA. The CDR3 totals 18 residues. V trimming: 5 bases; J trimming: 6 bases; junction bases outside the gene matches: 16. This chain's CDR3 is CASSPSPPGTSASNEQFF. The DNA for the CDR3 is TGTGCCAGCAGCCCTAGCCCGCCCGGGACTAGCGCTTCCAATGAGCAGTTCTTC.

V gene TRBV4-3 combines with J gene TRBJ2-1; tentative D call: TRBD2 (5 bases). The V end was cut by 0 bases, the J end by 0 bases, with 9 bases between. This CDR3 has 16 residues. CDR1 LGHNA and CDR2 YSLEER come from the germline V gene. The CDR3 DNA reads as TGCGCCAGCAGCCAAGATGTCGCGGGCTCCTACAATGAGCAGTTCTTC. It encodes CASSQDVAGSYNEQFF.

The chain employs TRBV19 and TRBJ1-1; the D is unclear. The CDR3 extends over 14 amino acids. Germline loops: CDR1 LNHDA, CDR2 SQIVND (reference sequence). With 0 bases removed from V and 1 base from J, the gap between germline ends came to 6 bases. The CDR3 loop is CASSIDSRNTEAFF. The DNA for the CDR3 is TGTGCCAGTAGTATAGATAGTAGGAACACTGAAGCTTTCTTT.

This clone was counted once. V usage is TRBV9 and J usage is TRBJ1-3; D remains ambiguous. Germline V gene sequence: CDR1 SGDLS, CDR2 YYNGEE. V was clipped by 0 bases and J by 2 bases, with 9 bases between them. The CDR3 length is 15 residues. The CDR3 nucleotides are TGTGCCAGCAGCGTAGTTTCGGGTCCTGGAAACACCATATATTTT. This gives the protein CASSVVSGPGNTIYF. The entire variable domain, with the rest obtained from reference TRBV9 and TRBJ1-3, is as follows: DSGVTQTPKHLITATGQRVTLRCSPRSGDLSVYWYQQSLDQGLQFLIQYYNGEERAKGNILERFSAQQFPDLHSELNLSSLELGDSALYFCASSVVSGPGNTIYFGEGSWLTVV.

The J gene is TRBJ2-7, the V gene TRBV7-8; 11 positions agree with TRBD1. Germline loops: CDR1 SGHVS, CDR2 FQNEAQ. V was pared by 6 bases and J by 4 bases, with 8 bases of the junction left unmatched. This CDR3 contains 15 residues. CDR3 sequence: CASRQSGTGGYEQYF. DNA of the CDR3: TGTGCCAGCAGACAATCCGGGACAGGGGGATACGAGCAGTACTTC.

The table lists this clone with a count of one. The chain carries TRBV4-1 and TRBJ2-7, with a possible D match to TRBD2 (6 bases). The germline V and J ends were trimmed by 2 bases and 4 bases, with 6 bases remaining between them. CDR3 length equals 12 residues. CDR1 is MGHRA, CDR2 YSYEKL, per germline. CDR3 sequence reads: CASSQSGYEQYF. CDR3 nucleotide sequence: TGCGCCAGCAGCCAAAGCGGGTACGAGCAGTACTTC.